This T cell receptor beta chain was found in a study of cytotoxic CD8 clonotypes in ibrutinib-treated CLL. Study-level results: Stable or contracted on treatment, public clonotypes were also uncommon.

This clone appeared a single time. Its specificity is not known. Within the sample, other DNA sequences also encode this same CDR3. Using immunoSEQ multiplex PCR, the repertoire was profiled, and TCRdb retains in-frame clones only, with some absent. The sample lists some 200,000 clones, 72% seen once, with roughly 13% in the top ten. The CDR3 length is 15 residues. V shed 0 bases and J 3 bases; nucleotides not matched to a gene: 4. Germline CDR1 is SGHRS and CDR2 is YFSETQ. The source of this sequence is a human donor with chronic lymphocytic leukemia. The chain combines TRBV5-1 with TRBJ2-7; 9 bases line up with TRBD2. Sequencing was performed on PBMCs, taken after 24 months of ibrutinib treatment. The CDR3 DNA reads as TGCGCCAGCAGCTTGGGTGGGACTAGCAGCTACGAGCAGTACTTC. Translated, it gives CASSLGGTSSYEQYF. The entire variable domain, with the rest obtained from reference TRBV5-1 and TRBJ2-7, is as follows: KAGVTQTPRYLIKTRGQQVTLSCSPISGHRSVSWYQQTPGQGLQFLFEYFSETQRNKGNFPGRFSGRQFSNSRSEMNVSTLELGDSALYLCASSLGGTSSYEQYFGPGTRLTVT.